This T cell receptor beta chain was documented in a study of cytomegalovirus exposure and HLA in healthy donors. This clone was picked up a small number of times. The antigen is not known. Primers for the PCR totalled 60 Vbeta and 13 Jbeta. The method was immunoSEQ multiplex PCR; TCRdb's version includes in-frame clones alone and lacks a portion of them. This table has about 130,000 clones, 70% to 80% appearing once. Trimming cost V 1 base and J 4 bases, with 16 bases left between them. Germline CDR1 and CDR2: LGHNA and YSLEER. The CDR3 length is 16 residues. Study observations and caveats: According to the study, roughly 160 TCR beta chains were cytomegalovirus-associated.

This chain links TRBV4-3 with TRBJ1-2, with a tentative D call TRBD1 (5 bases). This clonotype was sampled from a human donor in good health. Sequencing input: PBMCs. This CDR3 reads CASSQAAAGSPYGYTF. The CDR3 region has the DNA TGCGCCAGCAGCCAAGCCGCGGCAGGGTCTCCCTATGGCTACACCTTC.